The 28 T cell receptor beta chains below all came from one sample that was sequenced in a study of blood T cell repertoires in COVID-19. Only in-frame clones appear in the TCRdb table, and some are missing; sequencing was by immunoSEQ multiplex PCR. Of tens of thousands of clones in the sample, more than 60% were seen once. Material: peripheral blood. The receptor set was obtained from an elderly woman with active or convalescent COVID-19.

This chain links TRBV19 with TRBJ1-4; weak D call: TRBD1 (5 bases). Germline CDR1 is LNHDA and CDR2 is SQIVND (reference sequence). The CDR3 has 14 amino acids. V lost 7 bases to trimming and J lost 5 bases, with 14 bases between them. The CDR3 reads CASTWRGINEKLFF. CDR3 sequence (DNA): TGTGCCAGTACCTGGCGGGGGATAAATGAAAAACTGTTTTTT.

J is TRBJ2-2 and V is TRBV6-6; 7 bases fit TRBD2. The junction had 12 bases not matched to a gene; V was cut back by 8 bases and J by 3 bases. CDR1 and CDR2 (germline): MNHNY, SVGAGI (reference sequence). The CDR3 runs to 16 residues. CDR3 sequence (DNA): TGTGCCAGCCTGCGGCGGGGGTCTCTCGACACCGGGGAGCTGTTTTTT. Its protein is CASLRRGSLDTGELFF.

The chain couples TRBV2 to TRBJ1-5; possibly TRBD1 for D (5 bases). With 5 bases removed from V and 4 bases from J, the gap between germline ends came to 12 bases. The CDR3 runs 14 residues. Germline assignment: CDR1 SNHLY and CDR2 FYNNEI. CDR3 amino acids: CASSLGSGNQPQHF. DNA for the CDR3: TGTGCCAGCAGTTTGGGGTCAGGGAATCAGCCCCAGCATTTT.

This chain links TRBV2 with TRBJ2-3; D unresolved. This CDR3 is built from 14 residues. Germline V gene data show CDR1 as SNHLY and CDR2 as FYNNEI. Between the trimmed V and J ends, which lost 4 bases and 0 bases, there was a span of 8 bases. The CDR3 loop reads CASSGIYSTDTQYF. CDR3 DNA sequence: TGTGCCAGCAGTGGTATCTATAGCACAGATACGCAGTATTTT.

This chain links TRBV4-1 with TRBJ2-5; TRBD2 aligns across 7 bases. The CDR3 sequence is 14 residues long. Germline CDR1 and CDR2: MGHRA and YSYEKL. After removal of 1 base from V and 4 bases from J, the junction contained 3 bases not matched to a gene. CDR3 in amino acids: CASSQGPGGETQYF. The CDR3 DNA reads as TGCGCCAGCAGCCAAGGCCCGGGGGGAGAGACCCAGTACTTC.

This clone came up once. The chain joins TRBV5-6 to TRBJ1-5; a possible D gene is TRBD1 (5 bases). This CDR3 is 14 amino acids long. Trimming took 4 bases from V and 3 from J, leaving 11 bases between them. CDR1 is SGHDT and CDR2 is YYEEEE in the germline V gene. The CDR3 region has the DNA TGTGCCAGCAGCCCCGCAGGGTACAATCAGCCCCAGCATTTT. Protein product: CASSPAGYNQPQHF.

The rearrangement links TRBV19 to TRBJ2-3; no clear D. CDR3 length: 15 residues. Trimming left V 3 bases short and J 2 bases short, with 12 bases between. Germline V gene data show CDR1 as LNHDA and CDR2 as SQIVND (reference sequence). The CDR3 protein is CASSMPTLNTDTQYF. The CDR3 DNA sequence: TGTGCCAGTAGTATGCCGACTCTAAACACAGATACGCAGTATTTT. The complete variable domain, with remaining parts taken from reference TRBV19 and TRBJ2-3, reads DGGITQSPKYLFRKEGQNVTLSCEQNLNHDAMYWYRQDPGQGLRLIYYSQIVNDFQKGDIAEGYSVSREKKESFPLTVTSAQKNPTAFYLCASSMPTLNTDTQYFGPGTRLTVL.

The V and J genes are TRBV7-9 and TRBJ1-2; 11 bases are a match to TRBD1. Trimming took 2 bases from V and 7 from J; bases not matched to a gene: 6. Germline V gives CDR1 SEHNR, CDR2 FQNEAQ (reference sequence). There are 15 residues in the CDR3. CDR3 protein: CASSLYGQGAGGYTF. CDR3 nucleotides: TGTGCCAGCAGCTTATACGGACAGGGGGCTGGTGGCTACACCTTC.

This chain links TRBV5-1 with TRBJ1-1; the D is unclear. This CDR3 is 16 amino acids long. Trimming pared 4 bases from V and 1 base from J, leaving 17 bases between. Germline V gene data show CDR1 as SGHRS and CDR2 as YFSETQ. This CDR3 reads CASSPLDPRENTEAFF. The CDR3 coding sequence is TGCGCCAGCAGCCCGCTGGATCCTCGGGAGAACACTGAAGCTTTCTTT.

V and J are TRBV28 and TRBJ1-2; D possibly corresponds to TRBD1 (6 bases). The ends were cut back, 3 bases at V and 7 bases at J, with 18 bases in the middle. The germline V gene has CDR1 MDHEN and CDR2 SYDVKM. This CDR3 has 15 amino acids. CDR3 DNA sequence: TGTGCCAGCAGTTTGCAACCTACAGGGCTCGGTGGCTACACCTTC. Its translation is CASSLQPTGLGGYTF.

This chain connects TRBV4-1 to TRBJ2-1, with 10 bases lining up with TRBD1. V gave up 0 bases and J gave up 12 bases; unmatched junction bases: 17. This CDR3 comprises 18 residues. CDR1 and CDR2 from the germline V gene are MGHRA and YSYEKL. Here the CDR3 reads CASSQDSQYGQGGKGQFF. CDR3 coding DNA: TGCGCCAGCAGCCAAGATAGCCAGTACGGACAGGGGGGAAAGGGGCAGTTCTTC.

The chain combines TRBV9 with TRBJ2-3; D remains ambiguous. CDR3 length equals 15 residues. V dropped 0 bases and J dropped 2 bases, with 10 bases sitting between them. The germline CDR1 and CDR2 sequences are SGDLS and YYNGEE. This CDR3 reads CASSVDSVSTDTQYF. The CDR3 DNA reads TGTGCCAGCAGCGTAGATTCAGTGTCCACAGATACGCAGTATTTT. Using reference TRBV9 and TRBJ2-3 for the parts outside the CDR3, the full variable domain is DSGVTQTPKHLITATGQRVTLRCSPRSGDLSVYWYQQSLDQGLQFLIQYYNGEERAKGNILERFSAQQFPDLHSELNLSSLELGDSALYFCASSVDSVSTDTQYFGPGTRLTVL.

The chain carries TRBV6-5 and TRBJ2-7, with D possibly TRBD1 on 6 matching bases. The CDR3 length is 15 residues. Germline V CDR1 and CDR2: MNHEY, SVGAGI. V lost 5 bases and J 2 bases, leaving 16 bases between the germline ends. CDR3 coding DNA: TGTGCCAGCAGTATCCCGTCAGGACAGCCCTACGAGCAGTACTTC. This encodes CASSIPSGQPYEQYF.

In its sample, this clone was seen once. The genes are TRBV18 and TRBJ1-1; 12 nucleotides align to TRBD1. V dropped 3 bases and J dropped 4; count of bases not matched to a gene: 6. CDR1 is KGHSH, CDR2 LQKENI, per germline. The CDR3 is 16 amino acids. CDR3 region: CASSPKGQGAVTEAFF. CDR3 sequence (DNA): TGTGCCAGCTCACCGAAGGGACAGGGGGCCGTCACTGAAGCTTTCTTT. The whole variable domain, remainder taken from reference TRBV18 and TRBJ1-1, is NAGVMQNPRHLVRRRGQEARLRCSPMKGHSHVYWYRQLPEEGLKFMVYLQKENIIDESGMPKERFSAEFPKEGPSILRIQQVVRGDSAAYFCASSPKGQGAVTEAFFGQGTRLTVV.

The V call is TRBV30, the J call TRBJ2-2; perhaps TRBD1 as D (5 bases). Germline CDR1 reads GTSNPN; CDR2 reads SVGIG (reference sequence). V lost 3 bases, J lost 0 bases, and 14 bases lay in between. The CDR3 extends over 16 amino acids. The CDR3 sequence is CAWRRMTETNTGELFF. CDR3 DNA sequence: TGTGCCTGGAGGCGAATGACAGAGACGAACACCGGGGAGCTGTTTTTT.

The V gene is TRBV7-2, the J gene TRBJ1-4; the D gene is possibly TRBD1 (5 bases). The CDR3 loop spans 15 amino acids. The germline gives CDR1 SGHTA, CDR2 FQGNSA. Trimming took off 1 base at V and 3 bases at J, with 9 bases between the two ends. CDR3 region: CASSLGGGANEKLFF. The CDR3 nucleotides are TGTGCCAGCAGCTTAGGTGGGGGGGCTAATGAAAAACTGTTTTTT.

CDR3: CSASAGTGHSQETQYF. The DNA of the CDR3 is TGCAGTGCAAGTGCCGGGACAGGGCATTCCCAAGAGACCCAGTACTTC. This chain joins TRBV20-1 and TRBJ2-5, with 9 bases fitting TRBD1. This CDR3 has 16 residues. The V gene end was trimmed by 6 bases and the J gene end by 1 base; junction bases not matched to a gene: 12. CDR1 DFQATT and CDR2 SNEGSKA come from the germline V gene (reference sequence).

In its sample, this clone was seen once. This rearrangement joins TRBV4-3 to TRBJ1-4, with 8 bases lining up with TRBD1. Germline CDR1 and CDR2: LGHNA and YSLEER. The CDR3 is made up of 16 amino acids. Unmatched junction bases numbered 5, after V lost 3 bases and J lost 2 bases. CDR3 loop: CASSHFRTGTNEKLFF. The CDR3, as DNA: TGCGCCAGCAGCCATTTCCGGACAGGGACTAATGAAAAACTGTTTTTT.

V and J are TRBV12-3 or TRBV12-4 and TRBJ2-3; the D gene is possibly TRBD1 (5 bases). The CDR3 sequence is 13 residues long. V was clipped by 3 bases and J by 3 bases, with 7 bases between them. The CDR3 coding sequence is TGTGCCAGCAGTTTGCCAGGGACAGATACGCAGTATTTT. Its protein is CASSLPGTDTQYF.

V gene TRBV7-6 combines with J gene TRBJ2-4; D is unresolved. Germline values: CDR1 SGHVS, CDR2 FNYEAQ. The CDR3 spans 18 residues. With 1 base removed from V and 0 bases from J, the gap between germline ends came to 16 bases. CDR3 DNA: TGTGCCAGCAGCTTAGTTTTGGCGGAGCCGCTAGCCAAAAACATTCAGTACTTC. Its translation is CASSLVLAEPLAKNIQYF.

This clone appeared a few times. The chain carries TRBV6-1 and TRBJ2-7; 10 positions agree with TRBD2. Looked up from germline, CDR1 is MNHNS and CDR2 is SASEGT. The CDR3 is 18 amino acids. Trimming at V came to 2 bases and at J to 2 bases, leaving 12 bases not matched to a gene. DNA of the CDR3: TGTGCCAGCAGTGAACGGGCTAGCGGGGGAATGGGTACCTACGAGCAGTACTTC. Translating it yields CASSERASGGMGTYEQYF.

The gene calls are TRBV4-3 and TRBJ2-3; TRBD2 agrees at 14 bases. This CDR3 spans 16 amino acids. With V trimmed by 1 base and J by 6 bases, 3 bases remained unmatched. Germline CDR1 LGHNA, CDR2 YSLEER. The CDR3 bases are TGCGCCAGCAGCCAAGGACTAGCGGGGGGGCGTGATACGCAGTATTTT. This codes for CASSQGLAGGRDTQYF.

The sample holds a few counts of this clone. This chain links TRBV7-6 with TRBJ2-2, with TRBD1 identical over 7 bases. This CDR3 has 19 residues. Germline CDR1 reads SGHVS; CDR2 reads FNYEAQ. Germline trimming cut 0 bases from V and 3 bases from J; bases unmatched to any gene: 13. The CDR3 spells CASSLAAGAGTEDTGELFF. Written as DNA, the CDR3 is TGTGCCAGCAGCTTAGCGGCGGGCGCTGGGACAGAAGACACCGGGGAGCTGTTTTTT.

This clone was found a few times. This chain connects TRBV27 to TRBJ2-5, with TRBD2 matching 13 bases. J was trimmed by 5 bases and V by 0 bases; bases with no gene match: 12. Germline V gene sequence: CDR1 MNHEY, CDR2 SMNVEV (reference sequence). The CDR3 length is 19 residues. CDR3 sequence: CASSLSARGLAGNGETQYF. CDR3 bases: TGTGCCAGCAGTTTATCGGCCAGGGGACTAGCGGGGAATGGGGAGACCCAGTACTTC.

The CDR3 region is CASSLTGTGLETQYF. Written as DNA, the CDR3 is TGTGCCAGCAGCTTGACCGGGACAGGGTTGGAGACCCAGTACTTC. This rearrangement joins TRBV5-6 to TRBJ2-5; TRBD1 matches at 9 bases. Germline V CDR1 and CDR2: SGHDT, YYEEEE. V trimming: 1 base; J trimming: 5 bases; junction bases outside the gene matches: 6. This CDR3 spans 15 amino acids.

The chain has TRBV19 and TRBJ2-1; D unclear. The CDR3 contains 13 residues. Germline V CDR1 and CDR2: LNHDA, SQIVND (reference sequence). V was shortened by 4 bases and J by 5 bases, with 9 bases between the two germline ends. The CDR3, as DNA: TGTGCCAGTAGTACAGTGGTTGACAATGAGCAGTTCTTC. It codes for CASSTVVDNEQFF.

This chain joins TRBV5-1 and TRBJ1-2, with unresolved D. This CDR3 has 11 amino acids. Germline-derived CDR1 and CDR2 are SGHRS and YFSETQ. Trimming cost V 3 bases and J 5 bases, with 5 bases left between them. The CDR3 region is CASSSGYGYTF. In DNA form, the CDR3 reads TGCGCCAGCAGCTCAGGATATGGCTACACCTTC. The whole variable domain, remainder taken from reference TRBV5-1 and TRBJ1-2, is KAGVTQTPRYLIKTRGQQVTLSCSPISGHRSVSWYQQTPGQGLQFLFEYFSETQRNKGNFPGRFSGRQFSNSRSEMNVSTLELGDSALYLCASSSGYGYTFGSGTRLTVV.

This clone has just a few counts. V is TRBV7-9 and J is TRBJ1-4; 9 bases map to TRBD1. The germline CDR1 and CDR2 sequences are SEHNR and FQNEAQ (reference sequence). Trimming cost V 1 base and J 7 bases; bases outside gene matches: 4. The CDR3 is 15 residues long. The CDR3 DNA follows: TGTGCCAGCAGCTTAGGACAGGGGGAAGGTGAAAAACTGTTTTTT. It is translated as CASSLGQGEGEKLFF. The full variable domain, its missing parts supplied by reference TRBV7-9 and TRBJ1-4, is DTGVSQNPRHKITKRGQNVTFRCDPISEHNRLYWYRQTLGQGPEFLTYFQNEAQLEKSRLLSDRFSAERPKGSFSTLEIQRTEQGDSAMYLCASSLGQGEGEKLFFGSGTQLSVL.